Listed here are 8 T cell receptor beta chains from one sample, sequenced in a study of type 1 regulatory T cells. Each CDR3 protein gets one entry after TCRdb re-called the reads with MiXCR. Of over 90,000 distinct CDR3 sequences in the sample, around a third are singletons; the top ten hold 2.2%. Input material: CD4+ T cells, either the whole sample or a sorted fraction (not recorded which). All receptors come from a human donor in good health.

In this sample, this clonotype turned up a few times. The chain uses TRBV5-1 and TRBJ2-7; TRBD2 is a possible D gene (6 bases). Germline CDR1 is SGHRS and CDR2 is YFSETQ. The CDR3 has 16 residues. Trimming took 0 bases from V and 5 from J, leaving 18 bases between them. CDR3 region: CASSLEIRRDGDEQYF. The CDR3 DNA reads TGCGCCAGCAGCTTGGAAATTCGGAGGGACGGAGACGAGCAGTACTTC.

J is TRBJ2-7 and V is TRBV5-1, with 10 bases fitting TRBD2. Losses at the gene ends were 0 bases for V and 2 bases for J; bases not matched to a gene: 8. This CDR3 spans 17 amino acids. The germline CDR1 and CDR2 sequences are SGHRS and YFSETQ. DNA for the CDR3: TGCGCCAGCAGCTTGGGACTAGCGGGTTCGACCCCCTACGAGCAGTACTTC. Translated: CASSLGLAGSTPYEQYF.

This clonotype came up a few times. V usage is TRBV20-1 and J usage is TRBJ2-1; 14 bases are shared with TRBD2. In germline, CDR1 is DFQATT, CDR2 SNEGSKA (reference sequence). The trim removed 8 bases at V and 10 bases at J, leaving 7 bases unmatched. The CDR3 loop spans 13 amino acids. In DNA, the CDR3 is TGCAGTTCACGACTAGCGGGAGGGCGCGAGCAGTTCTTC. This translates into CSSRLAGGREQFF.

This clonotype was seen a handful of times. The CDR3 region is CATSRDLQGLSYNEQFF. The CDR3 nucleotides read TGTGCCACCAGCAGAGACCTACAGGGTCTATCCTACAATGAGCAGTTCTTC. V usage is TRBV15 and J usage is TRBJ2-1, with D perhaps matching TRBD1 (6 bases). Germline V gene sequence: CDR1 LNHNV, CDR2 YYDKDF (reference sequence). The CDR3 sequence is 17 residues long. V lost 0 bases and J lost 1, with 13 bases in between.

The chain is built from TRBV5-1 and TRBJ2-7, with D unclear. The germline V gene has CDR1 SGHRS and CDR2 YFSETQ. This CDR3 has 14 residues. Between the trimmed V and J ends, which lost 1 base and 0 bases, there was a span of 8 bases. The CDR3 DNA reads TGCGCCAGCAGCTTGAGTACCCCCTCCTACGAGCAGTACTTC. Protein product: CASSLSTPSYEQYF.

This sequence joins TRBV7-9 and TRBJ2-1; D may be TRBD2 (5 bases). From germline, CDR1 is SEHNR and CDR2 FQNEAQ (reference sequence). There are 15 residues in the CDR3. Trimming shortened V by 5 bases and J by 3 bases, and 14 bases separated the two germline ends. The CDR3 here is CASSQNGLDYNEQFF. The CDR3 DNA is TGTGCCAGCAGCCAAAACGGACTGGACTACAATGAGCAGTTCTTC.

V and J are TRBV28 and TRBJ1-5; D unresolved. There are 14 residues in the CDR3. V lost 3 bases to trimming and J lost 0 bases, with 6 bases between them. Germline CDR1 and CDR2: MDHEN and SYDVKM. The CDR3 is CASSFPVSNQPQHF. CDR3 coding DNA: TGTGCCAGCAGTTTTCCTGTTAGCAATCAGCCCCAGCATTTT.

The table lists this clonotype with a few counts. V usage is TRBV29-1 and J usage is TRBJ2-2; unclear D gene. CDR1 SQVTM and CDR2 ANQGSEA come from the germline V gene. The germline V and J ends were trimmed by 4 bases and 0 bases, with 12 bases remaining between them. The CDR3 has 15 residues. CDR3 nucleotide sequence: TGCAGCGTTGGAGGAGCATTAACGAACACCGGGGAGCTGTTTTTT. As protein: CSVGGALTNTGELFF.